These 20 T cell receptor beta chains were sequenced from one sample in a study of early T cells in non-severe SARS-CoV-2 infection. TCRdb itself ran the 5' RACE reads through MiXCR, one entry per CDR3 protein. This sample yields tens of thousands of distinct CDR3 sequences, of which more than 9% are seen a single time; under 5% belongs to the top ten. What was sequenced was whole blood. The receptor set was obtained from an adult who was a healthcare worker with PCR-confirmed SARS-CoV-2 infection or an uninfected control (not recorded which).

The gene calls are TRBV21-1 and TRBJ2-7; the table's D call, TRBD1, has no DNA check behind it. TRBV21-1 is a recognized pseudogene. The CDR3 contains 13 residues. The CDR3 sequence: CASSGQGRYEQYF. The CDR3 coding sequence is TGTGCCAGCAGCGGACAGGGGCGCTACGAGCAGTACTTC.

This clonotype occurred a few times. V gene TRBV21-1 combines with J gene TRBJ2-2; whether TRBD1, the table's D call, matches the DNA was not checked. TRBV21-1 is marked as a pseudogene. The CDR3 is 14 amino acids. The CDR3 nucleotides read TGTGCCAGCACCCCGGAAGGGAACACCGGGGAGCTGTTTTTT. It encodes CASTPEGNTGELFF.

The chain's CDR3 is CATSNPSEAKNIQYF. The DNA of the CDR3 is TGTGCCACCAGTAACCCCTCGGAAGCCAAAAACATTCAGTACTTC. The rearrangement joins TRBV24-1 to TRBJ2-4; no clear D. CDR3 length equals 15 residues. V was shortened by 6 bases and J by 0 bases, with 11 bases between the two germline ends. Germline V gene data show CDR1 as KGHDR and CDR2 as SFDVKD.

Points on this clonotype: A clone one base away is much larger, so this may be a read error. The chain recombines TRBV6-5 with TRBJ1-5; TRBD1 might be the D (6 bases). Germline CDR1 reads MNHEY; CDR2 reads SVGAGI. CDR3 length equals 14 residues. The CDR3 spells CAGSRDIGGQPQHF. DNA of the CDR3: TGTGCCGGCAGCCGGGACATTGGCGGTCAGCCCCAGCATTTT.

This clonotype has a single count. The rearrangement uses TRBV28 and TRBJ2-7, with 10 positions matching TRBD2. The trim removed 6 bases at V and 2 bases at J, leaving 7 bases unmatched. Germline V CDR1 and CDR2: MDHEN, SYDVKM. The CDR3 is 15 residues long. The CDR3 nucleotides read TGTGCCAGCAGCCCCTCCACTAGCGGGACCTACGAGCAGTACTTC. Translated, it gives CASSPSTSGTYEQYF.

This clonotype was counted many times. This chain connects TRBV7-8 to TRBJ1-5; D not certain. Germline-derived CDR1 and CDR2 are SGHVS and FQNEAQ. The V end lost 3 bases, the J end lost 1 base, and 10 bases lay between the germline ends. The CDR3 spans 15 residues. In nucleotides, the CDR3 is TGTGCCAGCAGCTTGGCTACACTGAGCAATCAGCCCCAGCATTTT. Translation gives CASSLATLSNQPQHF.

In its sample, this clonotype was seen a few times. V and J are TRBV29-1 and TRBJ1-4; 7 bases fit TRBD1. Germline assignment: CDR1 SQVTM and CDR2 ANQGSEA. Trimming took 7 bases from V and 2 from J; bases not matched to a gene: 1. The CDR3 covers 12 residues. In DNA, the CDR3 is TGCAGCGCAGGGGGGACTAATGAAAAACTGTTTTTT. As protein: CSAGGTNEKLFF. Supplemented by reference TRBV29-1 and TRBJ1-4, the full variable domain reads SAVISQKPSRDICQRGTSLTIQCQVDSQVTMMFWYRQQPGQSLTLIATANQGSEATYESGFVIDKFPISRPNLTFSTLTVSNMSPEDSSIYLCSAGGTNEKLFFGSGTQLSVL.

This chain links TRBV6-5 with TRBJ2-1; weak D call: TRBD2 (5 bases). V lost 2 bases to trimming and J lost 5 bases, with 7 bases between them. CDR1 is MNHEY and CDR2 is SVGAGI in the germline V gene. The CDR3 consists of 13 residues. Here the CDR3 reads CASSYRGNNEQFF. CDR3 sequence (DNA): TGTGCCAGCAGTTACAGAGGGAACAATGAGCAGTTCTTC.

This clonotype was observed at least ten times. V is TRBV20-1 and J is TRBJ2-7; 8 bases match TRBD2. The CDR3 spans 17 residues. Germline V gives CDR1 DFQATT, CDR2 SNEGSKA (reference sequence). V gave up 6 bases and J gave up 2 bases; unmatched junction bases: 18. The CDR3 loop reads CSAQTGGAGDYPYEQYF. The CDR3 DNA is TGCAGTGCACAAACGGGGGGAGCGGGAGACTATCCCTACGAGCAGTACTTC.

The rearrangement links TRBV12-3 or TRBV12-4 to TRBJ2-5, with TRBD2 as a possible D gene (5 bases). V was trimmed by 8 bases and J by 1 base, leaving 17 bases between them. CDR3 length: 15 amino acids. This chain's CDR3 is CASSPGPRGQETQYF. In nucleotides, the CDR3 is TGTGCCAGCTCTCCCGGCCCCCGGGGCCAAGAGACCCAGTACTTC.

This clonotype was detected a few times. This chain links TRBV10-3 with TRBJ2-3; 8 bases match TRBD1. This CDR3 is built from 18 residues. Germline loops: CDR1 ENHRY, CDR2 SYGVKD. V trimming: 3 bases; J trimming: 8 bases; junction bases outside the gene matches: 19. This CDR3 is CAISESRTGTVSSGTQYF. CDR3 sequence (DNA): TGTGCCATCAGTGAATCAAGGACAGGGACCGTTAGTTCGGGTACGCAGTATTTT.

This clonotype was counted only a few times. The V call is TRBV14, the J call TRBJ1-1; the D gene is possibly TRBD1 (6 bases). The V gene's germline CDR1 is SGHDN and CDR2 FVKESK. The V end was cut by 0 bases, the J end by 4 bases, with 12 bases between. The CDR3 extends over 15 amino acids. DNA of the CDR3: TGTGCCAGCAGCCAAGATGGGGCAGGGGCCACTGAAGCTTTCTTT. Residues: CASSQDGAGATEAFF.

The sample holds many counts of this clonotype. The chain couples TRBV7-3 to TRBJ2-1; 8 bases agree with TRBD2. V lost 4 bases, J lost 8 bases, and 7 bases stayed unmatched. Germline V CDR1 and CDR2: SGHTA, FQGTGA. The CDR3 runs to 14 residues. CDR3 DNA sequence: TGTGCCAGCAGCTCCGGACTAGCTACCGATGAGCAGTTCTTC. Amino acid sequence: CASSSGLATDEQFF.

The chain recombines TRBV30 with TRBJ2-5, with D perhaps matching TRBD1 (5 bases). Trimming shortened V by 2 bases and J by 5 bases, and 6 bases separated the two germline ends. This CDR3 comprises 11 residues. The germline V gene encodes CDR1 GTSNPN and CDR2 SVGIG (reference sequence). For the CDR3, the DNA is TGTGCCTGGAGTAAGGGGGAGACCCAGTACTTC. The encoded protein is CAWSKGETQYF. The whole variable domain, remainder taken from reference TRBV30 and TRBJ2-5, is SQTIHQWPATLVQPVGSPLSLECTVEGTSNPNLYWYRQAAGRGLQLLFYSVGIGQISSEVPQNLSASRPQDRQFILSSKKLLLSDSGFYLCAWSKGETQYFGPGTRLLVL.

J is TRBJ2-5 and V is TRBV28; 16 bases align to TRBD2. Germline assignment: CDR1 MDHEN and CDR2 SYDVKM. V lost 4 bases and J lost 4; bases outside the gene matches: 6. This CDR3 has 17 amino acids. In nucleotides, the CDR3 is TGTGCCAGCAGTTCACCGGGACTAGCGGGGGGGCCAGAGACCCAGTACTTC. Translating gives CASSSPGLAGGPETQYF.

This clonotype has more than one count but fewer than ten. This sequence joins TRBV29-1 and TRBJ2-2, with TRBD1 matching 8 bases. This CDR3 spans 14 amino acids. J lost 3 bases, V lost 6 bases, and 6 bases had no gene match. The germline V gene encodes CDR1 SQVTM and CDR2 ANQGSEA. The CDR3 nucleotides read TGCAGCGTAGCGGACAGGGTTCACACCGGGGAGCTGTTTTTT. Translation: CSVADRVHTGELFF.

This clonotype was detected a few times. The genes are TRBV19 and TRBJ2-5, with D possibly being TRBD2 (5 bases). Germline-derived CDR1 and CDR2 are LNHDA and SQIVND (reference sequence). The germline V and J ends were trimmed by 6 bases and 3 bases, with 11 bases remaining between them. The CDR3 consists of 13 residues. The DNA of the CDR3 is TGTGCCAGTAGCGGGTCGGGGAAAGAGACCCAGTACTTC. It yields the protein CASSGSGKETQYF.

In its sample, this clonotype was seen many times. The chain recombines TRBV11-2 with TRBJ2-3; TRBD2 aligns across 8 bases. The germline gives CDR1 SGHAT, CDR2 FQNNGV. V was clipped by 5 bases and J by 4 bases; unmatched bases: 14. The CDR3 is made up of 17 amino acids. In DNA, the CDR3 is TGTGCCAGCAGCCGAAACCCGGGACTAGTCAACCCAGATACGCAGTATTTT. This translates into CASSRNPGLVNPDTQYF.

This clonotype was recorded at least ten times. V usage is TRBV7-6 and J usage is TRBJ2-3; 8 bases match TRBD2. Germline assignment: CDR1 SGHVS and CDR2 FNYEAQ. The V and J ends lost 5 bases and 6 bases, in that order; junction bases with no gene match: 10. CDR3 size: 15 residues. CDR3 protein: CASSPLAGPQDTQYF. The DNA for the CDR3 is TGTGCCAGCAGCCCGTTAGCGGGACCCCAGGATACGCAGTATTTT.

This clonotype was seen a handful of times. CDR3 in DNA: TGTGCCAGCAGCTTAGATTACTGGGGAGAGCAGTACTTC. Protein sequence: CASSLDYWGEQYF. This chain links TRBV11-2 with TRBJ2-7; D uncertain. V was trimmed by 0 bases and J by 7 bases, leaving 10 bases between them. From germline, CDR1 is SGHAT and CDR2 FQNNGV. CDR3 length equals 13 residues. Using reference TRBV11-2 and TRBJ2-7 for the parts outside the CDR3, the full variable domain is EAGVAQSPRYKIIEKRQSVAFWCNPISGHATLYWYQQILGQGPKLLIQFQNNGVVDDSQLPKDRFSAERLKGVDSTLKIQPAKLEDSAVYLCASSLDYWGEQYFGPGTRLTVT.